Below, 10 T cell receptor beta chains from the same sample are listed, as sequenced in a study of CD8 T cells in ankylosing spondylitis. Study conclusions and caveats: A TCR beta motif of several highly homologous variants appeared characteristic of ankylosing spondylitis blood.

One entry per CDR3 protein results from TCRdb running MiXCR on the 5' RACE reads. The table records 100,000 or so distinct CDR3 sequences, around 8.3% of them present only once. These TCRs' antigens remain unknown. The sequencing sample was made of blood, either unsorted or a sorted T cell fraction (not recorded which). The receptors come from a male donor with ankylosing spondylitis.

This clonotype was recorded many times. This chain's CDR3 is CASSGLGVYGYTF. CDR3 in DNA: TGTGCCAGCAGTGGACTAGGGGTTTATGGCTACACCTTC. The rearrangement links TRBV6-1 to TRBJ1-2; TRBD1 might be the D (5 bases). V dropped 4 bases and J dropped 5 bases, with 11 bases sitting between them. The CDR3 loop spans 13 amino acids. Germline V lookup: CDR1 MNHNS, CDR2 SASEGT.

The table lists this clonotype with many counts. The chain employs TRBV29-1 and TRBJ2-1, with D perhaps TRBD2 (5 bases). The V and J ends lost 1 base and 1 base respectively, with 23 bases between them. From germline, CDR1 is SQVTM and CDR2 ANQGSEA. The CDR3 totals 19 residues. In nucleotides, the CDR3 is TGCAGCGTTGAAGGGACGGGCGTAGCGCGAGAGTCATCCTACAATGAGCAGTTCTTC. This encodes CSVEGTGVARESSYNEQFF.

In this sample, this clonotype turned up a few times. CDR3 sequence: CASGLGANEQFF. The DNA for the CDR3 is TGTGCTAGTGGACTTGGGGCCAATGAGCAGTTCTTC. V gene TRBV12-5 combines with J gene TRBJ2-1; tentative D call: TRBD1 (5 bases). In germline, CDR1 is LGHNT, CDR2 FRNRAP. Deletions cut 6 bases from V and 6 bases from J, with 9 bases between. This CDR3 has 12 amino acids.

This clonotype was recorded a few times. The chain employs TRBV6-2 or TRBV6-3 and TRBJ2-1, with 10 positions matching TRBD2. Trimming took 6 bases from V and 0 from J; bases not matched to a gene: 5. The CDR3 is 16 residues long. CDR1 and CDR2 from the germline V gene are MNHEY and SVGEGT. The CDR3 DNA is TGTGCCAGCAGACGTCGACTAGCGGGCTCCTACAATGAGCAGTTCTTC. Translating it yields CASRRRLAGSYNEQFF.

This clonotype has more than one count but fewer than ten. The DNA of the CDR3 is TGTGCCAGCACATATAGCGGGAGCACAGATACGCAGTATTTT. Encoded protein: CASTYSGSTDTQYF. This rearrangement joins TRBV5-5 to TRBJ2-3; 7 nucleotides match TRBD2. V gave up 6 bases and J gave up 0 bases; unmatched junction bases: 4. The germline V gene has CDR1 SGHKS and CDR2 YYEKEE (reference sequence). The CDR3 is 14 amino acids. The variable domain in full, with the rest retrieved from reference TRBV5-5 and TRBJ2-3, is DAGVTQSPTHLIKTRGQQVTLRCSPISGHKSVSWYQQVLGQGPQFIFQYYEKEERGRGNFPDRFSARQFPNYSSELNVNALLLGDSALYLCASTYSGSTDTQYFGPGTRLTVL.

The rearrangement uses TRBV27 and TRBJ1-5; TRBD1 matches 7 bases. The CDR3 totals 15 residues. Germline CDR1 and CDR2: MNHEY and SMNVEV (reference sequence). The J segment lost 0 bases and the V segment lost 6 bases, leaving 5 bases of the junction unmatched. The chain's CDR3 is CASRFEGASNQPQHF. The CDR3 DNA is TGTGCCAGCAGGTTTGAGGGGGCTAGCAATCAGCCCCAGCATTTT.

There are many counts of this clonotype. This chain uses TRBV4-1 with TRBJ2-1; unclear D gene. This CDR3 has 12 amino acids. V was trimmed by 1 base and J by 9 bases, leaving 7 bases between them. The germline CDR1 and CDR2 sequences are MGHRA and YSYEKL. Here the CDR3 reads CASSQGRGEQFF. The CDR3, as DNA: TGCGCCAGCAGCCAAGGACGAGGTGAGCAGTTCTTC.

There are many counts of this clonotype. This sequence joins TRBV5-1 and TRBJ1-1; D not certain. Germline V gives CDR1 SGHRS, CDR2 YFSETQ. The CDR3 is made up of 12 amino acids. V was clipped by 1 base and J by 3 bases, with 4 bases between them. This chain's CDR3 is CASSLRDTEAFF. DNA for the CDR3: TGCGCCAGCAGCTTGAGGGACACTGAAGCTTTCTTT.

This clonotype has only a few counts. CDR3 coding DNA: TGCAGTGCTAGAGATGAAGGGATGGCCAAAAACATTCAGTACTTC. Translating it yields CSARDEGMAKNIQYF. The chain carries TRBV20-1 and TRBJ2-4; D gene ambiguous. From germline, CDR1 is DFQATT and CDR2 SNEGSKA (reference sequence). The CDR3 totals 15 residues. Trimming left V 0 bases short and J 1 base short, with 10 bases between.

This clonotype was picked up many times. The chain is built from TRBV20-1 and TRBJ2-1; TRBD2 matches 7 bases. The V gene end was trimmed by 2 bases and the J gene end by 0 bases; junction bases not matched to a gene: 1. Per germline, CDR1 DFQATT and CDR2 SNEGSKA (reference sequence). The CDR3 has 14 residues. The CDR3 DNA follows: TGCAGTGCTAGAATAGCGGGCTCCTACAATGAGCAGTTCTTC. Its protein is CSARIAGSYNEQFF.